This TCR beta chain derives from a study of blood T cell repertoires in COVID-19. The germline V gene has CDR1 SGHAT and CDR2 FQNNGV. The CDR3 is made up of 17 amino acids. The V segment lost 1 base and the J segment 2 bases; nucleotides outside the gene matches: 5. TCRdb keeps only in-frame clones here, not all; method: immunoSEQ multiplex PCR. The table records 200,000 to 300,000 clones, around 86% of them present only once. This chain links TRBV11-2 with TRBJ1-5; 10 nucleotides agree with TRBD1. Source material: peripheral blood. The TCR comes from a woman in her sixties with active or convalescent COVID-19. CDR3 DNA: TGTGCCAGCAGCTTAGCAGGGACAGGGGCTGGCAATCAGCCCCAGCATTTT. This sequence encodes CASSLAGTGAGNQPQHF. Combining the CDR3 with reference TRBV11-2 and TRBJ1-5 gives the whole variable domain EAGVAQSPRYKIIEKRQSVAFWCNPISGHATLYWYQQILGQGPKLLIQFQNNGVVDDSQLPKDRFSAERLKGVDSTLKIQPAKLEDSAVYLCASSLAGTGAGNQPQHFGDGTRLSIL.